The next 26 T cell receptor beta chains were all read from a single sample in a study of monozygotic twins with inflammatory bowel disease. Reanalyzing the 5' RACE reads, TCRdb keeps one entry per CDR3 protein, without DNA. The repertoire table contains some 200,000 distinct CDR3 sequences. The specimen sequenced was blood. Source of these receptors: a human donor with ulcerative colitis or Crohn's disease, or a healthy co-twin of an affected twin (not recorded which).

The rearrangement uses TRBV20-1 and TRBJ2-7. This CDR3 spans 12 amino acids. The germline V gene has CDR1 DFQATT and CDR2 SNEGSKA (reference sequence). The CDR3 is CSASEERDEQYF.

The rearrangement joins TRBV20-1 to TRBJ2-1; TCRdb designates TRBD2, a call that cannot be tested without DNA. This CDR3 spans 12 amino acids. Germline assignment: CDR1 DFQATT and CDR2 SNEGSKA (reference sequence). The CDR3 region is CSARGEGTEQFF.

The chain is built from TRBV15 and TRBJ1-5. The CDR3 runs to 13 residues. Looked up from germline, CDR1 is LNHNV and CDR2 is YYDKDF (reference sequence). CDR3 region: CATSRVTNQPQHF.

The V and J genes are TRBV27 and TRBJ1-2; TCRdb picks TRBD1, but there is no DNA to check that call. This CDR3 is 14 amino acids long. Germline V gene sequence: CDR1 MNHEY, CDR2 SMNVEV (reference sequence). CDR3 sequence: CASSPRTDGYGYTF.

The genes are TRBV3-1 and TRBJ2-2; TCRdb returns TRBD1, unconfirmable since there is no DNA. The CDR3 has 16 residues. Germline V gene data show CDR1 as LGHDT and CDR2 as YNNKEL (reference sequence). CDR3 protein: CASSLPTGLGTGELFF.

This chain connects TRBV11-2 to TRBJ1-6; the D call of TRBD1 rests on TCRdb alone, since no DNA is present to check it. Germline loops: CDR1 SGHAT, CDR2 FQNNGV. The CDR3 totals 15 residues. The CDR3 is CASSPLTGRNSPLHF.

V gene TRBV11-2 combines with J gene TRBJ1-1. CDR1 SGHAT and CDR2 FQNNGV come from the germline V gene. The length of the CDR3 is 17 residues. The CDR3 sequence is CASSQGWSRLMNTEAFF.

The chain joins TRBV10-3 to TRBJ2-2; as DNA is missing, the TRBD1 call by TCRdb cannot be tested. The CDR3 totals 14 residues. Germline-derived CDR1 and CDR2 are ENHRY and SYGVKD. The CDR3 is CAISDQGYTGELFF.

This chain joins TRBV10-3 and TRBJ2-1. CDR3 length equals 12 residues. Looked up from germline, CDR1 is ENHRY and CDR2 is SYGVKD. CDR3 amino acids: CAISENDNEQFF.

The rearrangement uses TRBV27 and TRBJ1-1. From germline, CDR1 is MNHEY and CDR2 SMNVEV (reference sequence). The CDR3 has 16 amino acids. The CDR3 loop reads CASRKRGGAGNTEAFF.

The chain combines TRBV3-1 with TRBJ1-1. CDR3 size: 14 residues. From germline, CDR1 is LGHDT and CDR2 YNNKEL (reference sequence). The CDR3 is CASSQSGRNTEAFF.

The chain joins TRBV12-3 or TRBV12-4 to TRBJ1-4; the D call from TCRdb, TRBD1, cannot be confirmed without DNA. This CDR3 has 15 residues. This CDR3 reads CASSSPGQGGEKLFF.

The genes are TRBV15 and TRBJ2-2; TCRdb reports TRBD1, a call that lacks DNA to check it against. The CDR3 contains 14 residues. Germline V gene sequence: CDR1 LNHNV, CDR2 YYDKDF (reference sequence). CDR3 sequence: CATSGDRGTGELFF.

V usage is TRBV5-1 and J usage is TRBJ2-1. The germline V gene encodes CDR1 SGHRS and CDR2 YFSETQ. This CDR3 has 16 amino acids. The CDR3 reads CASSFSAASSYNEQFF.

The chain is built from TRBV5-4 and TRBJ2-2; the TCRdb D gene call, TRBD1, has no DNA to confirm it. This CDR3 is 15 amino acids long. Germline CDR1 SGHNT, CDR2 YYREEE (reference sequence). The CDR3 protein is CASSLSTGDAGELFF.

The chain carries TRBV7-6 and TRBJ2-2; the D gene TCRdb calls, TRBD1, cannot be checked with no DNA. This CDR3 is built from 19 residues. The germline V gene encodes CDR1 SGHVS and CDR2 FNYEAQ. CDR3 sequence reads: CASSLSEEGGVQNTGELFF.

V and J are TRBV27 and TRBJ2-7; the D call from TCRdb, TRBD1, cannot be confirmed without DNA. CDR1 MNHEY and CDR2 SMNVEV come from the germline V gene (reference sequence). The CDR3 contains 15 residues. CDR3 sequence reads: CASSSRPGGNYEQYF.

The CDR3 loop reads CASTSAYNQPQHF. V is TRBV6-6 and J is TRBJ1-5. The V gene's germline CDR1 is MNHNY and CDR2 SVGAGI (reference sequence). The CDR3 totals 13 residues.

CDR3 region: CASLGWVGPTDTQYF. J is TRBJ2-3 and V is TRBV5-5; TCRdb's D call of TRBD1 is untestable without DNA. Germline CDR1 SGHKS, CDR2 YYEKEE (reference sequence). This CDR3 region has 15 residues.

The J gene is TRBJ2-5, the V gene TRBV6-5; without DNA, the TCRdb call of TRBD1 cannot be checked. From germline, CDR1 is MNHEY and CDR2 SVGAGI. CDR3 length equals 14 residues. CDR3 loop: CASSYSGDIKTQYF.

The V call is TRBV29-1, the J call TRBJ2-5; TCRdb names TRBD2, which stays unverified in the absence of DNA. Germline assignment: CDR1 SQVTM and CDR2 ANQGSEA. The CDR3 contains 12 residues. CDR3 region: CSVQEGMETQYF. Combining the CDR3 with reference TRBV29-1 and TRBJ2-5 gives the whole variable domain SAVISQKPSRDICQRGTSLTIQCQVDSQVTMMFWYRQQPGQSLTLIATANQGSEATYESGFVIDKFPISRPNLTFSTLTVSNMSPEDSSIYLCSVQEGMETQYFGPGTRLLVL.

CDR3 in amino acids: CASSPDLQRDEQFF. The genes are TRBV27 and TRBJ2-1; the D call of TRBD2 rests on TCRdb alone, since no DNA is present to check it. The V gene's germline CDR1 is MNHEY and CDR2 SMNVEV (reference sequence). This CDR3 is 14 amino acids long.

The rearrangement joins TRBV5-1 to TRBJ1-1; TCRdb gives TRBD1 as the D gene, but with no DNA this cannot be confirmed. The CDR3 has 16 amino acids. CDR1 and CDR2 from the germline V gene are SGHRS and YFSETQ. CDR3 in amino acids: CASSPRGGAANTEAFF.

This CDR3 reads CASSLGGGTAYTSGAYNEQFF. The chain uses TRBV11-2 and TRBJ2-1; TCRdb lists TRBD1, though no DNA is available to test this call. This CDR3 spans 21 amino acids. Germline V gene lookup returns CDR1 SGHAT and CDR2 FQNNGV. The variable domain in full, with the rest retrieved from reference TRBV11-2 and TRBJ2-1, is EAGVAQSPRYKIIEKRQSVAFWCNPISGHATLYWYQQILGQGPKLLIQFQNNGVVDDSQLPKDRFSAERLKGVDSTLKIQPAKLEDSAVYLCASSLGGGTAYTSGAYNEQFFGPGTRLTVL.

This sequence joins TRBV7-3 and TRBJ1-6. The CDR3 contains 13 residues. Germline V lookup: CDR1 SGHTA, CDR2 FQGTGA. The CDR3 reads CASSLGPRDSLHF.

This chain connects TRBV18 to TRBJ2-2; TCRdb returns TRBD1, unconfirmable since there is no DNA. This CDR3 region has 16 residues. Looked up from germline, CDR1 is KGHSH and CDR2 is LQKENI. CDR3 amino acids: CASSLYRSSNTGELFF.